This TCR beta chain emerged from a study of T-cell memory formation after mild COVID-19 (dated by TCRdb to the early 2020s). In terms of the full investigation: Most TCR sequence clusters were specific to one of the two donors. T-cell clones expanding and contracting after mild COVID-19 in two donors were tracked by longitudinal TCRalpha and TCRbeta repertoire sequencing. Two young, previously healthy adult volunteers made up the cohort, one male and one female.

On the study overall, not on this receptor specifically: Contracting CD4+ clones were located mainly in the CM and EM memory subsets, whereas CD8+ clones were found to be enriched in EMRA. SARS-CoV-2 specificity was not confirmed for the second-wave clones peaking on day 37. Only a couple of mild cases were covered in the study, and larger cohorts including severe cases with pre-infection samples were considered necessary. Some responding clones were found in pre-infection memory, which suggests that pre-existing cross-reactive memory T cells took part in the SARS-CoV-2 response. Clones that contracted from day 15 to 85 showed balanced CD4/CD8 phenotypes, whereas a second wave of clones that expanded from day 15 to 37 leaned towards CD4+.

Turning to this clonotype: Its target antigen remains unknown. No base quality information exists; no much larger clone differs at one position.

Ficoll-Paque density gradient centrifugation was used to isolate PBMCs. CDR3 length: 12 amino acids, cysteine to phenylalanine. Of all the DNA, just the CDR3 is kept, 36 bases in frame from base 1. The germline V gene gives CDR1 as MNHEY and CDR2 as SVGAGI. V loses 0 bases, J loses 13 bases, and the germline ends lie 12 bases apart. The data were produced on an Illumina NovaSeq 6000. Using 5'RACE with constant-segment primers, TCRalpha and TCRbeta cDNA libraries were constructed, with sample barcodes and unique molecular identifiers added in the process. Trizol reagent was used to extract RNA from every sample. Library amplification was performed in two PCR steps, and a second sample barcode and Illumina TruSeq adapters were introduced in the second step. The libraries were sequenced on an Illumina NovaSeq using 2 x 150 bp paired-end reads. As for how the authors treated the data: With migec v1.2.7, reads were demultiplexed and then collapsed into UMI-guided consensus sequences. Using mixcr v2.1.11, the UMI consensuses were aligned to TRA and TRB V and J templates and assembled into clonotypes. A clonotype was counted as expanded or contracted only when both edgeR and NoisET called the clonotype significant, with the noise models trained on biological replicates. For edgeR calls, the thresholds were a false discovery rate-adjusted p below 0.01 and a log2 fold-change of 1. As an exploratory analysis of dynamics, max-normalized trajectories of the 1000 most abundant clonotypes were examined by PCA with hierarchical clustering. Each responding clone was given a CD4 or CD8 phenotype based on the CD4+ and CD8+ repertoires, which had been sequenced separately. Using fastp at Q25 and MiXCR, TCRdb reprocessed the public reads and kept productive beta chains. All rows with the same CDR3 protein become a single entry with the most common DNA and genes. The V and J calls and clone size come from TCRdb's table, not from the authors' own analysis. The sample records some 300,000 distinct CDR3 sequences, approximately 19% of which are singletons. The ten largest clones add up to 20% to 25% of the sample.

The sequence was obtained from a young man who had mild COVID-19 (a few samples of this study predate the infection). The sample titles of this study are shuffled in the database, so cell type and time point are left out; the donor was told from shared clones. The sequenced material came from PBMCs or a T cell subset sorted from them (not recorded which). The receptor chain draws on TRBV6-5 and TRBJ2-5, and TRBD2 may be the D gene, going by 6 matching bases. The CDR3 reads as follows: CASSYSGGRMYF. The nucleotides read TGTGCCAGCAGTTACTCGGGGGGACGGATGTACTTC.